The 15 T cell receptor beta chains in this list originate from one sample, sequenced in a study of blood T cells in healthy people across ages. The use of a sample-barcoded 5' primer and a J-beta primer mix characterized a second PCR of roughly 6 to 11 cycles. TCRdb passed the 5' RACE reads through MiXCR, listing each CDR3 protein once. The sample has roughly 1,500,000 distinct CDR3 sequences; roughly 32% are singletons. The material sequenced was blood. These receptors were taken from a woman aged 25 to 39 in good health.

This clonotype appeared a single time. This chain connects TRBV28 to TRBJ2-7; no reliable D call. The germline V and J ends were trimmed by 2 bases and 2 bases, with 7 bases remaining between them. This CDR3 region has 13 residues. CDR1 is MDHEN, CDR2 SYDVKM, per germline. The CDR3 protein is CASSLHRTYEQYF. The CDR3 DNA follows: TGTGCCAGCAGTTTACATAGAACCTACGAGCAGTACTTC.

This clonotype was seen a few times. The chain recombines TRBV3-1 with TRBJ2-3; tentative D call: TRBD2 (5 bases). Deletions cut 0 bases from V and 4 bases from J, with 11 bases between. The CDR3 is 15 residues long. Per germline, CDR1 LGHDT and CDR2 YNNKEL (reference sequence). In DNA, the CDR3 is TGTGCCAGCAGCCAAGATCCGAGGAGGCCAGATACGCAGTATTTT. This codes for CASSQDPRRPDTQYF.

V gene TRBV11-2 combines with J gene TRBJ1-1, with no clear D. The V end was cut by 1 base, the J end by 0 bases, with 12 bases between. Germline V gives CDR1 SGHAT, CDR2 FQNNGV. The CDR3 is 16 amino acids. The CDR3 region has the DNA TGTGCCAGCAGCTTAGGTAACCTGGGTATGAACACTGAAGCTTTCTTT. Protein sequence: CASSLGNLGMNTEAFF.

This clonotype was counted between two and nine times. The J gene is TRBJ2-7, the V gene TRBV19; 11 bases are a match to TRBD1. The CDR3 extends over 15 amino acids. The germline V gene has CDR1 LNHDA and CDR2 SQIVND (reference sequence). Germline trimming cut 3 bases from V and 4 bases from J; bases unmatched to any gene: 5. This CDR3 reads CASSMVGQGDYEQYF. CDR3 in DNA: TGTGCCAGTAGTATGGTGGGACAGGGGGATTACGAGCAGTACTTC.

This clonotype has more than one count but fewer than ten. The CDR3 nucleotides are TGTGCCAGCGGCTACAAGGGTGCCACTGAAGCTTTCTTT. Its protein is CASGYKGATEAFF. The gene calls are TRBV27 and TRBJ1-1; unclear D gene. From germline, CDR1 is MNHEY and CDR2 SMNVEV (reference sequence). This CDR3 contains 13 residues. Trimming took 8 bases from V and 4 from J, leaving 14 bases between them.

Turning to this clonotype: This may come from a read error, since a much larger clone is one base off. CDR3 nucleotides: TGTACCAGCAGTTCCCGGGACAGGACCTACGAGCAGTACTTC. Its protein is CTSSSRDRTYEQYF. The chain has TRBV12-3 or TRBV12-4 and TRBJ2-7; 8 positions match TRBD1. The CDR3 has 14 residues.

J is TRBJ2-1 and V is TRBV2; TRBD1 matches 9 bases. This CDR3 contains 17 residues. V gave up 9 bases and J gave up 0 bases; unmatched junction bases: 12. Germline lookup yields CDR1 SNHLY and CDR2 FYNNEI. The CDR3: CASLTGGTSSSYNEQFF. Here the CDR3 DNA reads TGTGCCAGTTTGACAGGGGGGACCAGTAGCTCCTACAATGAGCAGTTCTTC.

Concerning this clonotype: Just one base apart from a much larger clone, this may be a read error. This CDR3 fails to terminate in the conserved phenylalanine or tryptophan, so it likely reflects a read error. The chain carries TRBV29-1 and TRBJ1-2; D is ambiguous. The V end was cut by 4 bases, the J end by 7 bases, with 10 bases between. The germline CDR1 and CDR2 sequences are SQVTM and ANQGSEA. The CDR3 covers 11 residues. The CDR3 coding sequence is TGCAGCGTTGCAGGAGCAGGTGGCTACACCTGC. It codes for CSVAGAGGYTC.

V and J are TRBV10-3 and TRBJ2-2; D is ambiguous. The germline V gene has CDR1 ENHRY and CDR2 SYGVKD. Trimming left V 4 bases short and J 2 bases short, with 8 bases between. CDR3 length: 14 amino acids. Written as DNA, the CDR3 is TGTGCCATCAGTGGAGCTGAAAACACCGGGGAGCTGTTTTTT. Translated, it gives CAISGAENTGELFF.

The sample holds a few counts of this clonotype. The V gene is TRBV2, the J gene TRBJ2-7, with D perhaps assigned TRBD1 or TRBD2 (5 bases each). The CDR3 consists of 13 residues. Germline lookup yields CDR1 SNHLY and CDR2 FYNNEI. The germline V and J ends were trimmed by 2 bases and 3 bases, with 8 bases remaining between them. The CDR3 here is CASSETGLYEQYF. As DNA, the CDR3 is TGTGCCAGCAGTGAAACGGGGCTCTACGAGCAGTACTTC. Supplemented by reference TRBV2 and TRBJ2-7, the full variable domain reads EPEVTQTPSHQVTQMGQEVILRCVPISNHLYFYWYRQILGQKVEFLVSFYNNEISEKSEIFDDQFSVERPDGSNFTLKIRSTKLEDSAMYFCASSETGLYEQYFGPGTRLTVT.

This clonotype appeared a few times. The chain is built from TRBV27 and TRBJ2-3, with 11 bases that match TRBD2. V shed 8 bases and J 8 bases; nucleotides not matched to a gene: 6. CDR1 MNHEY and CDR2 SMNVEV come from the germline V gene (reference sequence). The CDR3 spans 13 residues. CDR3 region: CASGGTSGITQYF. In DNA form, the CDR3 reads TGTGCCAGCGGAGGGACTAGCGGAATTACGCAGTATTTT.

This clonotype was detected only a few times. V gene TRBV20-1 combines with J gene TRBJ2-3, with TRBD2 matching over 8 bases. Germline CDR1 DFQATT, CDR2 SNEGSKA (reference sequence). This CDR3 region has 14 residues. The junction had 10 bases not matched to a gene; V was cut back by 5 bases and J by 6 bases. The CDR3 DNA is TGCAGTGCTCCGCGGGAGGTCCTTCTTGATACGCAGTATTTT. Protein: CSAPREVLLDTQYF.

The chain combines TRBV25-1 with TRBJ1-1; the D gene is possibly TRBD1 (5 bases). CDR3 size: 12 residues. Trimming removed 5 bases at V and 7 bases at J, with 11 bases between. Per the germline V gene, CDR1 is MGHDK and CDR2 is SYGVNS. CDR3 DNA: TGTGCCAGCAGTATTGGGGGATTTGAAGCTTTCTTT. Residues: CASSIGGFEAFF.

This clonotype appeared many times. The chain couples TRBV29-1 to TRBJ2-5; 9 bases are shared with TRBD2. CDR3 size: 14 residues. Unmatched junction bases numbered 5, after V lost 1 base and J lost 5 bases. CDR1 is SQVTM, CDR2 ANQGSEA, per germline. The CDR3: CSVEGAGGGETQYF. CDR3 DNA sequence: TGCAGCGTTGAAGGAGCGGGGGGAGGGGAGACCCAGTACTTC.

Concerning this clonotype itself: An end of the junction does not agree with germline; a read error may underlie this. The V and J genes are TRBV12-3 or TRBV12-4 and TRBJ2-1; D not resolved. The CDR3 is 14 residues long. CDR3 residues: CANSRGSSYNEQFF. CDR3 DNA: TGTGCCAACAGTAGAGGAAGCTCCTACAATGAGCAGTTCTTC.